These 8 T cell receptor beta chains were sequenced from one sample in a study of cytomegalovirus exposure and HLA in healthy donors. Researchers ran the PCR with 60 Vbeta and 13 Jbeta primers. Only in-frame clones appear in the TCRdb table, and some are missing; sequencing was by immunoSEQ multiplex PCR. The table has 100,000 or so clones, less than 65% seen once. Sequenced material: PBMCs. These TCRs come from a woman under 40 in good health and CMV-seropositive.

This clone was detected a few times. This chain links TRBV7-2 with TRBJ2-7; 7 bases are a match to TRBD2. The CDR3 covers 14 residues. Trimming took 5 bases from V and 2 from J; bases not matched to a gene: 6. Germline V CDR1 and CDR2: SGHTA, FQGNSA. The CDR3 nucleotides are TGTGCCAGCAGCCCACGGGCGGGGGCCTACGAGCAGTACTTC. Translated, it gives CASSPRAGAYEQYF.

The rearrangement uses TRBV9 and TRBJ1-2; D is perhaps TRBD1 (6 bases). The germline V gene encodes CDR1 SGDLS and CDR2 YYNGEE. The V end lost 4 bases, the J end lost 1 base, and 8 bases lay between the germline ends. CDR3 length: 13 amino acids. The CDR3 loop is CASSLQGNYGYTF. Written as DNA, the CDR3 is TGTGCCAGCAGCTTACAGGGTAACTATGGCTACACCTTC.

This rearrangement joins TRBV9 to TRBJ2-1; no definite D call. CDR3 length: 16 residues. Germline V gene data show CDR1 as SGDLS and CDR2 as YYNGEE. V lost 0 bases, J lost 2 bases, and 12 bases lay in between. The CDR3 is CASSVELTGTYNEQFF. DNA for the CDR3: TGTGCCAGCAGCGTAGAGCTGACGGGTACCTACAATGAGCAGTTCTTC.

This clone was seen a handful of times. The chain couples TRBV5-1 to TRBJ2-1; D not certain. Deletions cut 5 bases from V and 3 bases from J, with 9 bases between. The CDR3 sequence is 13 residues long. Germline V gene sequence: CDR1 SGHRS, CDR2 YFSETQ. CDR3 nucleotides: TGCGCCAGCAGGCTCGGGTTCTACAATGAGCAGTTCTTC. This encodes CASRLGFYNEQFF.

The J gene is TRBJ2-7, the V gene TRBV2; 7 positions agree with TRBD1. The CDR3 covers 15 residues. With V trimmed by 5 bases and J by 1 base, 8 bases remained unmatched. Germline V gene sequence: CDR1 SNHLY, CDR2 FYNNEI. The CDR3 nucleotides are TGTGCCAGCAGTTGGGGGCAGGGGGAATCCTACGAGCAGTACTTC. Its translation is CASSWGQGESYEQYF. Variable domain in full (rest from reference TRBV2 and TRBJ2-7): EPEVTQTPSHQVTQMGQEVILRCVPISNHLYFYWYRQILGQKVEFLVSFYNNEISEKSEIFDDQFSVERPDGSNFTLKIRSTKLEDSAMYFCASSWGQGESYEQYFGPGTRLTVT.

The chain links TRBV4-1 to TRBJ2-6; 12 nucleotides line up with TRBD2. The CDR3 runs to 19 residues. V lost 2 bases and J lost 4; bases outside the gene matches: 9. CDR1 MGHRA and CDR2 YSYEKL come from the germline V gene. The CDR3 spells CASSQLLAGGGLGANVLTF. The CDR3 DNA reads as TGCGCCAGCAGCCAACTCCTAGCGGGGGGGGGATTGGGGGCCAACGTCCTGACTTTC.

The chain uses TRBV27 and TRBJ1-2; the match to TRBD1 covers 9 bases. The CDR3 spans 13 residues. Germline V gene sequence: CDR1 MNHEY, CDR2 SMNVEV (reference sequence). V lost 5 bases and J lost 6; bases outside the gene matches: 4. The CDR3: CASSLTGGNGYTF. The DNA for the CDR3 is TGTGCCAGCAGTCTGACAGGGGGGAATGGCTACACCTTC.

The chain recombines TRBV2 with TRBJ1-2, with D hard to call. Trimming took off 3 bases at V and 0 bases at J, with 5 bases between the two ends. Germline CDR1 is SNHLY and CDR2 is FYNNEI. The CDR3 is 13 amino acids. In nucleotides, the CDR3 is TGTGCCAGCAGTGACGAGGCTAACTATGGCTACACCTTC. Encoded protein: CASSDEANYGYTF.